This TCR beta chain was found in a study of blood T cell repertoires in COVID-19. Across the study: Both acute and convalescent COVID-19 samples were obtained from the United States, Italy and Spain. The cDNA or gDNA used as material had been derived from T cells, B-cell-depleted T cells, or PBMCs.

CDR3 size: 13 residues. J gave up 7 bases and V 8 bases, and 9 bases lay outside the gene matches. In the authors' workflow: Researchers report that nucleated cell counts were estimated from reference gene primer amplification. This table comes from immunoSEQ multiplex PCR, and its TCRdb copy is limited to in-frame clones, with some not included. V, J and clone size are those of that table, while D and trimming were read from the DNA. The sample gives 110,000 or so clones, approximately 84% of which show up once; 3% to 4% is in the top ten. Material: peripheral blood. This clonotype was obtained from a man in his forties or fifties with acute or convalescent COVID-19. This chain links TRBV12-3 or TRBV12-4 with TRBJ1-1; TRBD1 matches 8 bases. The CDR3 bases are TGTGCCAGCCAATACACAGGGGGAGGTGAAGCTTTCTTT. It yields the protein CASQYTGGGEAFF.